A selection of T cell receptor beta chains follows, all from one sample in a study of shared clonotypes between healthy human individuals. Generated by immunoSEQ multiplex PCR, the TCRdb table keeps only in-frame clones and is missing some. The profile shows about 1,500,000 clones, roughly 96% of them singletons. Sequencing was performed on naive CD4+ T cells sorted from blood. These receptors were collected from a man aged 25-45 years in good health. Each CDR3 is given with its conserved first and last residue. The D gene is left open where the match is weak. The listing skips clone size in some rows; elsewhere it reads once, few, many or a size class.

D gene: -; V gene: TRBV14; J gene: TRBJ2-1; clone size: -; CDR3 protein: CASSQDFGSYNEQFF; CDR3 DNA: TGTGCCAGCAGCCAAGATTTTGGGTCCTACAATGAGCAGTTCTTC
D gene: -; V gene: TRBV7-9; J gene: TRBJ1-1; clone size: -; CDR3 protein: CASSLVTGVNTEAFF; CDR3 DNA: TGTGCCAGCAGCTTAGTTACCGGGGTGAACACTGAAGCTTTCTTT
D gene: TRBD2; V gene: TRBV5-6; J gene: TRBJ2-1; clone size: -; CDR3 protein: CASSSLGLAVHNEQFF; CDR3 DNA: TGTGCCAGCAGCAGTTTAGGACTAGCGGTTCACAATGAGCAGTTCTTC
D gene: -; V gene: TRBV10-1; J gene: TRBJ2-3; clone size: -; CDR3 protein: CARPGETDTQYF; CDR3 DNA: TGCGCCCGCCCCGGGGAGACAGATACGCAGTATTTT
D gene: -; V gene: TRBV2; J gene: TRBJ2-3; clone size: -; CDR3 protein: CASTREQGTDTQYF; CDR3 DNA: TGTGCCAGCACCCGGGAACAGGGCACAGATACGCAGTATTTT
D gene: -; V gene: TRBV5-1; J gene: TRBJ2-4; clone size: -; CDR3 protein: CASSLGPLAAKNIQYF; CDR3 DNA: TGCGCCAGCAGCTTGGGGCCCTTGGCGGCCAAAAACATTCAGTACTTC
D gene: -; V gene: TRBV25-1; J gene: TRBJ2-7; clone size: -; CDR3 protein: CASSAPRINSYEQYF; CDR3 DNA: TGTGCCAGCAGTGCCCCGAGGATTAACTCCTACGAGCAGTACTTC
D gene: -; V gene: TRBV5-1; J gene: TRBJ2-1; clone size: -; CDR3 protein: CASSLEGSENNEQFF; CDR3 DNA: TGCGCCAGCAGCTTGGAGGGTAGCGAGAACAATGAGCAGTTCTTC
D gene: TRBD2; V gene: TRBV18; J gene: TRBJ2-7; clone size: -; CDR3 protein: CASSPQVAGISYEQYF; CDR3 DNA: TGTGCCAGCTCACCACAGGTAGCGGGGATCTCCTACGAGCAGTACTTC
D gene: -; V gene: TRBV5-6; J gene: TRBJ2-5; clone size: -; CDR3 protein: CASGGGTAPQETQYF; CDR3 DNA: TGTGCCAGCGGAGGAGGGACAGCTCCTCAAGAGACCCAGTACTTC
D gene: -; V gene: TRBV6-5; J gene: TRBJ2-2; clone size: once; CDR3 protein: CASSYYRSNTGELFF; CDR3 DNA: TGTGCCAGCAGTTACTACAGATCGAACACCGGGGAGCTGTTTTTT
D gene: -; V gene: TRBV6-5; J gene: TRBJ2-3; clone size: -; CDR3 protein: CASSSPGASDTQYF; CDR3 DNA: TGTGCCAGCAGTTCCCCTGGGGCGTCAGATACGCAGTATTTT
D gene: TRBD1; V gene: TRBV5-5; J gene: TRBJ1-5; clone size: -; CDR3 protein: CASSSGWVRGHDQPQHF; CDR3 DNA: TGTGCCAGCAGCTCGGGGTGGGTCAGGGGGCATGATCAGCCCCAGCATTTT
D gene: -; V gene: TRBV5-4; J gene: TRBJ2-5; clone size: -; CDR3 protein: CASTLGQTQETQYF; CDR3 DNA: TGTGCCAGCACATTGGGGCAGACCCAAGAGACCCAGTACTTC
D gene: TRBD1; V gene: TRBV6-6; J gene: TRBJ2-2; clone size: -; CDR3 protein: CASSYWDRRTGELFF; CDR3 DNA: TGTGCCAGCAGTTACTGGGACAGACGAACCGGGGAGCTGTTTTTT
D gene: -; V gene: TRBV9; J gene: TRBJ2-1; clone size: -; CDR3 protein: CASSPSGVVPYNEQFF; CDR3 DNA: TGTGCCAGCAGTCCTTCGGGGGTAGTCCCCTACAATGAGCAGTTCTTC
D gene: TRBD1; V gene: TRBV7-7; J gene: TRBJ2-1; clone size: -; CDR3 protein: CASSEGTANYNEQFF; CDR3 DNA: TGTGCCAGCAGCGAAGGGACAGCGAACTACAATGAGCAGTTCTTC
D gene: TRBD2; V gene: TRBV9; J gene: TRBJ2-1; clone size: once; CDR3 protein: CASSVGPSGFSYNEQFF; CDR3 DNA: TGTGCCAGCAGCGTAGGTCCTAGCGGGTTCTCCTACAATGAGCAGTTCTTC
D gene: -; V gene: TRBV9; J gene: TRBJ2-1; clone size: -; CDR3 protein: CASSPHSLYSDEQFF; CDR3 DNA: TGTGCCAGCAGCCCACATTCGTTATATAGCGATGAGCAGTTCTTC
D gene: TRBD2; V gene: TRBV2; J gene: TRBJ2-2; clone size: -; CDR3 protein: CASILGGRTTGELFF; CDR3 DNA: TGTGCCAGCATTCTAGGCGGGAGGACGACCGGGGAGCTGTTTTTT
D gene: -; V gene: TRBV19; J gene: TRBJ1-5; clone size: -; CDR3 protein: CASSIQGIQPQHF; CDR3 DNA: TGTGCCAGTAGTATACAGGGAATACAGCCCCAGCATTTT
D gene: -; V gene: TRBV7-2; J gene: TRBJ1-5; clone size: -; CDR3 protein: CASSERTGNQPQHF; CDR3 DNA: TGTGCCAGCAGCGAGCGGACAGGCAATCAGCCCCAGCATTTT
D gene: -; V gene: TRBV10-3; J gene: TRBJ2-6; clone size: -; CDR3 protein: CAIFPGWGRNSGANVLTF; CDR3 DNA: TGTGCCATCTTTCCGGGTTGGGGACGAAACTCTGGGGCCAACGTCCTGACTTTC
D gene: TRBD2; V gene: TRBV18; J gene: TRBJ2-2; clone size: -; CDR3 protein: CASSPLSGGSLPGELFF; CDR3 DNA: TGTGCCAGCTCACCACTCAGTGGCGGGAGTCTCCCCGGGGAGCTGTTTTTT
D gene: -; V gene: TRBV2; J gene: TRBJ1-5; clone size: once; CDR3 protein: CASRDSRGPQHF; CDR3 DNA: TGTGCCAGCAGGGACAGTCGAGGGCCCCAGCATTTT
D gene: -; V gene: TRBV5-6; J gene: TRBJ2-7; clone size: -; CDR3 protein: CASSLELDSSAYEQYF; CDR3 DNA: TGTGCCAGCAGCTTGGAGTTAGATAGTAGCGCCTACGAGCAGTACTTC
D gene: -; V gene: TRBV28; J gene: TRBJ2-2; clone size: -; CDR3 protein: CASSFDGTNTGELFF; CDR3 DNA: TGTGCCAGCAGTTTCGACGGTACGAACACCGGGGAGCTGTTTTTT
D gene: -; V gene: TRBV7-9; J gene: TRBJ2-2; clone size: -; CDR3 protein: CASSLALDHPAGELFF; CDR3 DNA: TGTGCCAGCAGCTTAGCCCTTGACCACCCGGCCGGGGAGCTGTTTTTT
D gene: -; V gene: TRBV2; J gene: TRBJ2-1; clone size: -; CDR3 protein: CASSLSPMGIEQFF; CDR3 DNA: TGTGCCAGCAGTCTAAGTCCGATGGGCATAGAGCAGTTCTTC
D gene: -; V gene: TRBV18; J gene: TRBJ1-1; clone size: -; CDR3 protein: CASSPKAEAFF; CDR3 DNA: TGTGCCAGCTCACCTAAAGCTGAAGCTTTCTTT
D gene: -; V gene: TRBV6-5; J gene: TRBJ1-3; clone size: -; CDR3 protein: CASSYSGTTGNTIYF; CDR3 DNA: TGTGCCAGCAGTTACTCGGGGACAACCGGAAACACCATATATTTT
D gene: -; V gene: TRBV18; J gene: TRBJ2-3; clone size: -; CDR3 protein: CASSQSTDTQYF; CDR3 DNA: TGTGCCAGCTCACAAAGTACAGATACGCAGTATTTT
D gene: -; V gene: TRBV5-1; J gene: TRBJ2-1; clone size: -; CDR3 protein: CASSLGETFEQFF; CDR3 DNA: TGCGCCAGCAGCTTGGGTGAGACTTTTGAGCAGTTCTTC
D gene: TRBD2; V gene: TRBV11-3; J gene: TRBJ2-7; clone size: once; CDR3 protein: CASSLPAGGPYEQYF; CDR3 DNA: TGTGCCAGCAGCTTGCCGGCGGGAGGGCCTTACGAGCAGTACTTC
D gene: -; V gene: TRBV20-1; J gene: TRBJ1-2; clone size: -; CDR3 protein: CSAGYGYTF; CDR3 DNA: TGCAGTGCTGGCTATGGCTACACCTTC
D gene: -; V gene: TRBV19; J gene: TRBJ2-3; clone size: -; CDR3 protein: CASSIAGTDTQYF; CDR3 DNA: TGTGCCAGTAGTATTGCGGGCACAGATACGCAGTATTTT
D gene: -; V gene: TRBV7-6; J gene: TRBJ1-5; clone size: -; CDR3 protein: CASSIEGSNQPQHF; CDR3 DNA: TGTGCCAGCAGCATAGAAGGGAGCAATCAGCCCCAGCATTTT
D gene: -; V gene: TRBV18; J gene: TRBJ2-5; clone size: once; CDR3 protein: CASSPNRGRGETQYF; CDR3 DNA: TGTGCCAGCTCACCGAACAGGGGGAGGGGAGAGACCCAGTACTTC
D gene: -; V gene: TRBV25-1; J gene: TRBJ2-5; clone size: -; CDR3 protein: CASRGKNQETQYF; CDR3 DNA: TGTGCCAGCAGGGGGAAGAATCAAGAGACCCAGTACTTC
D gene: TRBD2; V gene: TRBV4-3; J gene: TRBJ2-7; clone size: -; CDR3 protein: CASSPKRPSGRLSSYEQYF; CDR3 DNA: TGCGCCAGCAGCCCAAAAAGGCCTAGCGGGAGGTTAAGCTCCTACGAGCAGTACTTC
D gene: -; V gene: TRBV2; J gene: TRBJ2-5; clone size: -; CDR3 protein: CASSVFQETQYF; CDR3 DNA: TGTGCCAGCAGTGTCTTTCAAGAGACCCAGTACTTC
D gene: -; V gene: TRBV15; J gene: TRBJ2-1; clone size: -; CDR3 protein: CATSRDFSGTYNEQFF; CDR3 DNA: TGTGCCACCAGCAGAGATTTCAGCGGGACATACAATGAGCAGTTCTTC
D gene: -; V gene: TRBV7-9; J gene: TRBJ2-1; clone size: -; CDR3 protein: CASSPLDEQFF; CDR3 DNA: TGTGCCAGCAGCCCCTTAGATGAGCAGTTCTTC
D gene: -; V gene: TRBV11-2; J gene: TRBJ1-3; clone size: -; CDR3 protein: CASSPNRVGNTIYF; CDR3 DNA: TGTGCCAGCAGCCCAAACCGGGTAGGAAACACCATATATTTT
D gene: -; V gene: TRBV5-1; J gene: TRBJ1-4; clone size: -; CDR3 protein: CASSLVGQQLNEKLFF; CDR3 DNA: TGCGCCAGCAGCTTGGTCGGACAGCAGCTTAATGAAAAACTGTTTTTT
D gene: -; V gene: TRBV18; J gene: TRBJ1-3; clone size: once; CDR3 protein: CASSPLETPSGNTIYF; CDR3 DNA: TGTGCCAGCTCTCCACTTGAGACTCCCTCTGGAAACACCATATATTTT
D gene: -; V gene: TRBV11-1; J gene: TRBJ2-7; clone size: -; CDR3 protein: CASSPAYEQYF; CDR3 DNA: TGTGCCAGCAGCCCCGCCTACGAGCAGTACTTC
D gene: TRBD1; V gene: TRBV2; J gene: TRBJ2-1; clone size: -; CDR3 protein: CASYRDRGHEQFF; CDR3 DNA: TGTGCCAGCTACCGGGACAGGGGGCATGAGCAGTTCTTC
D gene: TRBD1; V gene: TRBV6-5; J gene: TRBJ2-7; clone size: -; CDR3 protein: CASSLPGQSYEQYF; CDR3 DNA: TGTGCCAGCAGCCTCCCGGGACAGAGTTACGAGCAGTACTTC
D gene: -; V gene: TRBV7-9; J gene: TRBJ2-5; clone size: -; CDR3 protein: CASSLASETQYF; CDR3 DNA: TGTGCCAGCAGCTTAGCGTCGGAGACCCAGTACTTC
D gene: -; V gene: TRBV2; J gene: TRBJ1-5; clone size: -; CDR3 protein: CASSGSGNGQPQHF; CDR3 DNA: TGTGCCAGCAGTGGTTCGGGTAATGGTCAGCCCCAGCATTTT
D gene: -; V gene: TRBV5-4; J gene: TRBJ2-3; clone size: -; CDR3 protein: CASSFEGSRVTQYF; CDR3 DNA: TGTGCCAGCAGCTTTGAGGGGAGTAGGGTTACGCAGTATTTT
D gene: TRBD2; V gene: TRBV4-2; J gene: TRBJ2-2; clone size: -; CDR3 protein: CASSQGGLAAGELFF; CDR3 DNA: TGTGCCAGCAGCCAAGGCGGACTAGCGGCCGGGGAGCTGTTTTTT
D gene: -; V gene: TRBV2; J gene: TRBJ2-7; clone size: -; CDR3 protein: CASSLDYEQYF; CDR3 DNA: TGTGCCAGCAGTCTTGATTACGAGCAGTACTTC
D gene: -; V gene: TRBV5-4; J gene: TRBJ2-5; clone size: -; CDR3 protein: CASSLRMGLETQYF; CDR3 DNA: TGTGCCAGCAGCTTGCGAATGGGACTGGAGACCCAGTACTTC
D gene: -; V gene: TRBV7-2; J gene: TRBJ1-5; clone size: -; CDR3 protein: CASSSVWGPNQPQHF; CDR3 DNA: TGTGCCAGCAGCTCAGTATGGGGACCCAATCAGCCCCAGCATTTT
D gene: TRBD1; V gene: TRBV7-2; J gene: TRBJ1-2; clone size: -; CDR3 protein: CASSLTGSTAMRYGYTF; CDR3 DNA: TGTGCCAGCAGCTTGACAGGGTCTACGGCTATGCGCTATGGCTACACCTTC
D gene: -; V gene: TRBV5-5; J gene: TRBJ2-1; clone size: -; CDR3 protein: CASSSPARPYNEQFF; CDR3 DNA: TGTGCCAGCAGCTCCCCAGCCCGACCCTACAATGAGCAGTTCTTC
D gene: -; V gene: TRBV19; J gene: TRBJ1-4; clone size: -; CDR3 protein: CATGRGSNEKLFF; CDR3 DNA: TGTGCCACTGGTCGGGGTTCTAATGAAAAACTGTTTTTT